This paragraph reports one T cell receptor beta chain. Its antigen is not identified. The assay was immunoSEQ multiplex PCR, and TCRdb's table has in-frame clones only and misses some. The table shows roughly 39,000 clones, with roughly 95% occurring only once. The data originate from a study of graft-versus-host responses after intestinal transplantation. Study background: Each transplant was multivisceral, liver-intestinal, or isolated intestinal. Every recipient had anti-thymocyte globulin induction and roughly 3 years of tacrolimus plus steroids.

This CDR3 spans 14 amino acids. Germline values: CDR1 MNHEY, CDR2 SMNVEV (reference sequence). Trimming took off 8 bases at V and 7 bases at J, with 20 bases between the two ends. Study conclusions and caveats: Detection of GvH clones occurred in recipient marrow, and some had their first appearance in ileum or blood.

V gene TRBV27 combines with J gene TRBJ1-1; D is unclear. The sequences come from unstimulated CD8+ T cells sorted from spleen or lymph node cells, collected before transplant. This TCR was sampled from a human donor who was the organ donor for an intestinal transplant. The CDR3 DNA reads as TGTGCCAGCCGGACCCCTAAGCTAGTCGGTGAAGCTTTCTTT. Protein product: CASRTPKLVGEAFF.